This TCR beta chain was found in a study of PD-1 blockade in classical Hodgkin lymphoma. Germline V lookup: CDR1 SEHNR, CDR2 FQNEAQ (reference sequence). V lost 3 bases to trimming and J lost 0 bases; unmatched junction nucleotides: 1. The CDR3 loop spans 16 amino acids. Repertoires were generated with immunoSEQ multiplex PCR, while TCRdb's copy carries only in-frame clones and drops some. The repertoire holds roughly 150,000 clones, approximately 72% seen once, with about 9% in the top ten. With respect to this clone: Its specificity is not known.

Study-level points and caveats: Before treatment, TCR diversity in newly diagnosed patients was reportedly lower than in healthy donors.

With no exception, relapse followed autologous stem cell transplantation in all patients, and brentuximab vedotin exposure varied. The specimen was peripheral blood mononuclear cells (PBMCs), collected before the second cycle of nivolumab. This receptor was taken from a human donor with classical Hodgkin lymphoma. The chain joins TRBV7-9 to TRBJ2-2; 10 nucleotides line up with TRBD2. The CDR3 spells CASSFTSGTNTGELFF. DNA for the CDR3: TGTGCCAGCAGCTTTACTAGCGGGACGAACACCGGGGAGCTGTTTTTT.